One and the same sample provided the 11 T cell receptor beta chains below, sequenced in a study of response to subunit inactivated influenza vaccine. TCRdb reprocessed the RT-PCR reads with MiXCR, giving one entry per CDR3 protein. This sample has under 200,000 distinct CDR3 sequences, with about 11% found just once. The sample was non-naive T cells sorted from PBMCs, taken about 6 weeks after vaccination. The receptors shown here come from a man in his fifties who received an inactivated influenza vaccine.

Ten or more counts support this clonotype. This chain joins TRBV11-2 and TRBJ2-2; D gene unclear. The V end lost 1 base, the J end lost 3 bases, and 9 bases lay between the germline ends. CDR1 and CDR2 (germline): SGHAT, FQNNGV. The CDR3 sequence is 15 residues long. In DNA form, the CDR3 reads TGTGCCAGCAGCTTAGTTTTACGGGACACCGGGGAGCTGTTTTTT. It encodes CASSLVLRDTGELFF.

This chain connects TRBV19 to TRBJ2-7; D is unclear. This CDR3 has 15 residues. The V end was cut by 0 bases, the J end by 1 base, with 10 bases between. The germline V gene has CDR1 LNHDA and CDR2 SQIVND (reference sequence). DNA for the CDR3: TGTGCCAGTAGTATAGATTCCCAACAGTCCTACGAGCAGTACTTC. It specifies CASSIDSQQSYEQYF. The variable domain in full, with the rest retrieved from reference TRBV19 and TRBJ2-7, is DGGITQSPKYLFRKEGQNVTLSCEQNLNHDAMYWYRQDPGQGLRLIYYSQIVNDFQKGDIAEGYSVSREKKESFPLTVTSAQKNPTAFYLCASSIDSQQSYEQYFGPGTRLTVT.

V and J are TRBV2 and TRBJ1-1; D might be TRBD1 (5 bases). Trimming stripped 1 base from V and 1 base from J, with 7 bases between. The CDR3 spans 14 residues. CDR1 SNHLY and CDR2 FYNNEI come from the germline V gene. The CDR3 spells CASSEVQGNTEAFF. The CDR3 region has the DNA TGTGCCAGCAGTGAAGTGCAGGGGAACACTGAAGCTTTCTTT.

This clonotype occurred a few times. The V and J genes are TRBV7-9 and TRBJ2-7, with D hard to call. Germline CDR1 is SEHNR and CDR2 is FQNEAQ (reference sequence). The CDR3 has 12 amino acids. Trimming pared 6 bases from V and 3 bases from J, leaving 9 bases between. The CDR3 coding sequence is TGTGCCAGCAGTCTACAGAGCTACGAGCAGTACTTC. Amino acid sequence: CASSLQSYEQYF.

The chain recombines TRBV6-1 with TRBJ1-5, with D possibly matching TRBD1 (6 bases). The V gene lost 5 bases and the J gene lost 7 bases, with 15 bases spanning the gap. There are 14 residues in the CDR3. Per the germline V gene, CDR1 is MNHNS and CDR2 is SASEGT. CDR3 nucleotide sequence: TGTGCCAGCAGTCGCCAGGGGTCGAGCCAGCCCCAGCATTTT. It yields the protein CASSRQGSSQPQHF.

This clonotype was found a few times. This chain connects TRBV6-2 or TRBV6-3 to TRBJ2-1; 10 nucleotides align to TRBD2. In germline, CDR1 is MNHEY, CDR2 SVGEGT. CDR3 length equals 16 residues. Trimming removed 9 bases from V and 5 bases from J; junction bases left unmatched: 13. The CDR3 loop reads CASRGTSVFHHNEQFF. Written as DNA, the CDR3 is TGTGCCAGTCGTGGGACTAGCGTTTTTCATCACAATGAGCAGTTCTTC.

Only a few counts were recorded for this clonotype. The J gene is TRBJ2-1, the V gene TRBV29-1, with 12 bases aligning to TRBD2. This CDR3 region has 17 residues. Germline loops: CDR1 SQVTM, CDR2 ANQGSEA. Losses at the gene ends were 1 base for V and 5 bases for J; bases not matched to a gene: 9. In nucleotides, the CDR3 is TGCAGCGTTGAAGGTACCGGACTAGCGGGGACCCACAATGAGCAGTTCTTC. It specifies CSVEGTGLAGTHNEQFF.

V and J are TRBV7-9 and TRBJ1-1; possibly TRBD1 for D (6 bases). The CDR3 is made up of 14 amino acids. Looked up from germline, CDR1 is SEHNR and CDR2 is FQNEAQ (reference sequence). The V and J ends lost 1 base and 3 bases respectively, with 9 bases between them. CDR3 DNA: TGTGCCAGCAGCTTAGGAGGGGGGTACACTGAAGCTTTCTTT. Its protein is CASSLGGGYTEAFF.

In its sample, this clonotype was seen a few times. The CDR3 region has the DNA TGTGCCAGCAGCTTGGTTGGCAGGGGGTACGAGCAGTACTTC. Protein product: CASSLVGRGYEQYF. This chain uses TRBV5-4 with TRBJ2-7; 7 nucleotides line up with TRBD1. Germline V gene sequence: CDR1 SGHNT, CDR2 YYREEE (reference sequence). This CDR3 comprises 14 residues. V gave up 0 bases and J gave up 4 bases; unmatched junction bases: 4.

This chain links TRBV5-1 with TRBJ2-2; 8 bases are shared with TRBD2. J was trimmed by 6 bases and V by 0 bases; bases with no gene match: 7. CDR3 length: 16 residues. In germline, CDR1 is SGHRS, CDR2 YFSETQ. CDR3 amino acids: CASSLDPAGASGELFF. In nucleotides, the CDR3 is TGCGCCAGCAGCTTGGATCCAGCGGGGGCTTCCGGGGAGCTGTTTTTT. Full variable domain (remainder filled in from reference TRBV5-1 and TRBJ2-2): KAGVTQTPRYLIKTRGQQVTLSCSPISGHRSVSWYQQTPGQGLQFLFEYFSETQRNKGNFPGRFSGRQFSNSRSEMNVSTLELGDSALYLCASSLDPAGASGELFFGEGSRLTVL.

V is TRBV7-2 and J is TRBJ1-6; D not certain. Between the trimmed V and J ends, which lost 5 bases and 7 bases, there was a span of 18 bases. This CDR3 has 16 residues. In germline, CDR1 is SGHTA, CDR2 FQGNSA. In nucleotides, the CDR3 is TGTGCCAGCAGCGCCAGCGCACAGCCTATAAATTCACCCCTCCACTTT. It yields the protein CASSASAQPINSPLHF.